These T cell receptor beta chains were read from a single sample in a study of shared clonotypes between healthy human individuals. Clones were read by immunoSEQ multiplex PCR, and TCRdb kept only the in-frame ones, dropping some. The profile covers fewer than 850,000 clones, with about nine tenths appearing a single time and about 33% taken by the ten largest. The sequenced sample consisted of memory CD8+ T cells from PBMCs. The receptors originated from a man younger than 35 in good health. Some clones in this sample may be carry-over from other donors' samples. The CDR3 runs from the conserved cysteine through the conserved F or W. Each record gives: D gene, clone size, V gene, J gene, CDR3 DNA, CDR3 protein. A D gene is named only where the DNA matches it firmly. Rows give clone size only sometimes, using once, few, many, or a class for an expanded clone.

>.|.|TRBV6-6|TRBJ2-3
TGTGCCAGCAGTTACTCCCCAGGGGCCTCAGATACGCAGTATTTT
CASSYSPGASDTQYF
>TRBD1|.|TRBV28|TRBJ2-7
TGTGCCAGCAACCCGGACAGGGGACTCTACGAGCAGTACTTC
CASNPDRGLYEQYF
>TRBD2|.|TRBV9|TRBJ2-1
TGTGCCAGCAACCCCTCAGGGACTAACAATGAGCAGTTCTTC
CASNPSGTNNEQFF
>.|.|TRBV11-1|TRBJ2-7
TGTGCCAGCAGGCAAGGGGGGCGCGGGATCTACGAGCAGTACTTC
CASRQGGRGIYEQYF
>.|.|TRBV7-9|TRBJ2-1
TGTGCCAGCGTAACGGCGCTCTACAATGAGCAGTTCTTC
CASVTALYNEQFF
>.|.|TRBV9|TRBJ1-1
TGTGCCAGCAGCGTAGAGCAGTCGGTGGTGTACACTGAAGCTTTCTTT
CASSVEQSVVYTEAFF
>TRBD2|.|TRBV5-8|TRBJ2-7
TGTGCCAGCAGCCCCCCGCCTTCCCTAAGCGGGACGACGGAGCAGTACTTC
CASSPPPSLSGTTEQYF
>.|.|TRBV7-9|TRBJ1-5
TGTGCCAGCAGCGATTCGACTGGGTTAGGGCCCCAGCATTTT
CASSDSTGLGPQHF
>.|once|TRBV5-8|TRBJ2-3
TGTGCCAGCAGCCCGTTTGCGTCCGAGGAGTATTTT
CASSPFASEEYF
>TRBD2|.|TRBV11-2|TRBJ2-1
TGTGCCAGCAGCTTAAAGGGACTAGCGTTATACAATGAGCAGTTCTTC
CASSLKGLALYNEQFF
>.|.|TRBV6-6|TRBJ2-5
TGTGCCAGCAGTTACGTGCAGCTGGGGGAGACCCAGTACTTC
CASSYVQLGETQYF
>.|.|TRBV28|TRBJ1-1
TGTGCCAGCAGCTCCCGACCGGGGCCCAGTTCGAACACTGAAGCTTTCTTT
CASSSRPGPSSNTEAFF
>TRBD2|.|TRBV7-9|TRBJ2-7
TGTGCCAGCAGCCCGAGGGTAGCGGGAGGGTTTGACGAGCAGTACTTC
CASSPRVAGGFDEQYF
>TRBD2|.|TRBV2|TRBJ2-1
TGTGCCAGTCTGGACCGGGAGGCCCGGTATGAGCAGTTCTTC
CASLDREARYEQFF
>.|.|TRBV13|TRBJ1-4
TGTGCCAGCAGCTTAGGCGGGCAGGGTAATGAAAAACTGTTTTTT
CASSLGGQGNEKLFF
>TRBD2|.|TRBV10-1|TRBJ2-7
TGCGCCAGCAGTGGGGGACTAGCGGGAGGCGCCTACGAGCAGTACTTC
CASSGGLAGGAYEQYF
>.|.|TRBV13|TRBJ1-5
TGTGCCAGCAGCTTGGGACCCCCCAGCAATCAGCCCCAGCATTTT
CASSLGPPSNQPQHF
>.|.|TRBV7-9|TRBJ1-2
TGTGCCAGCAGCCCTCAATTGACACATTCTAACTATGGCTACACCTTC
CASSPQLTHSNYGYTF
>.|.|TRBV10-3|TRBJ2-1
TGTGCCATCAGTGAGTCCTGGGGCCCTTTTCTGAATGAGCAGTTCTTC
CAISESWGPFLNEQFF
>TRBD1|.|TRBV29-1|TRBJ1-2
TGCAGCGTTGAAGTTAAGACAGGGGGCTATGGCTACACCTTC
CSVEVKTGGYGYTF
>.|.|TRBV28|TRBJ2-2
TGTGCCAGCAGTTTGGGAAGAAACACCGGGGAGCTGTTTTTT
CASSLGRNTGELFF